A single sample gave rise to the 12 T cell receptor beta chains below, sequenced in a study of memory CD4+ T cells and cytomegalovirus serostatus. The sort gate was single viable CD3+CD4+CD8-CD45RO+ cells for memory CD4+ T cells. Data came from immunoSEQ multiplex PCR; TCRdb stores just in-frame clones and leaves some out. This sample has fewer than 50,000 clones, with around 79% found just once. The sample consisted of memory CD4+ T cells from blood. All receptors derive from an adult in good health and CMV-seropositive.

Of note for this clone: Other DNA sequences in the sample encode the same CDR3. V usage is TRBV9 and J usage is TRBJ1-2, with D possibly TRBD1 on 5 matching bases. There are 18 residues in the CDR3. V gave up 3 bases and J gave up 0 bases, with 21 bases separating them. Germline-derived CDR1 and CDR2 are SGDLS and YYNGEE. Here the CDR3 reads CASSAPRDSLFSNYGYTF. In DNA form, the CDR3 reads TGTGCCAGCAGCGCACCCCGGGACTCCCTTTTTTCTAACTATGGCTACACCTTC.

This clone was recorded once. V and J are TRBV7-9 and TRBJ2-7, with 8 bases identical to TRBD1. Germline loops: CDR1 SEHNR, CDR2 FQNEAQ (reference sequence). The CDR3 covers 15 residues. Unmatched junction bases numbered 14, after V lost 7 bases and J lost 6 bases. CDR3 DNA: TGTGCCAGCACCGAGCGGACAGGGCATGAATCCGAGCAGTACTTC. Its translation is CASTERTGHESEQYF.

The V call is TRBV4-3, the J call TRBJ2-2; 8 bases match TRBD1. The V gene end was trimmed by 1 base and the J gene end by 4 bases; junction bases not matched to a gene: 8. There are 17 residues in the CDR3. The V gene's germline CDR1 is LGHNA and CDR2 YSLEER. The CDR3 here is CASSQAPQGAGTGELFF. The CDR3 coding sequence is TGCGCCAGCAGCCAAGCCCCCCAGGGGGCCGGCACCGGGGAGCTGTTTTTT.

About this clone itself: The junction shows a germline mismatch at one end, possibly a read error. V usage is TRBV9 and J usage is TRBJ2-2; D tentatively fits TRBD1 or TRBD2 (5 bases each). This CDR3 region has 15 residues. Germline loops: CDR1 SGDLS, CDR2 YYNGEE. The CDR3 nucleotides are TGTGCCAGCAGCGTAGTTTGGGGGAACACCGGGAAGCTGTTTTTT. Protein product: CASSVVWGNTGKLFF.

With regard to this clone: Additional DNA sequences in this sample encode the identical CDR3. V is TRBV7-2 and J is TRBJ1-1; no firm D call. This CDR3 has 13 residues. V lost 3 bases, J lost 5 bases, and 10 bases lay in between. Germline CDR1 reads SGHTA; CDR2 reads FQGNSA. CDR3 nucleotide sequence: TGTGCCAGCAGCTTCCCCGGTGGGACTGAAGCTTTCTTT. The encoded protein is CASSFPGGTEAFF.

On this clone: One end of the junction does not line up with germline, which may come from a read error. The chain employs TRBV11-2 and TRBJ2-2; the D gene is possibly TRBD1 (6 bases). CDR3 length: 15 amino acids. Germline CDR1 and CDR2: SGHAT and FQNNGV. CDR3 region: CASSSRRQVHRGAVF. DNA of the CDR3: TGTGCCAGCAGCTCAAGACGACAGGTTCACCGGGGAGCTGTTTTT.

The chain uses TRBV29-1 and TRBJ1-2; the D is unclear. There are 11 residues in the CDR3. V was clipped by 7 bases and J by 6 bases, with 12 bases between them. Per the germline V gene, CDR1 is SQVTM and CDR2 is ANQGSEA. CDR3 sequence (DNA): TGCAGCGCCTTTCAAGGACATGGCTACACCTTC. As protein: CSAFQGHGYTF. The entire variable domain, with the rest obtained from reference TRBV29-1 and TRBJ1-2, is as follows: SAVISQKPSRDICQRGTSLTIQCQVDSQVTMMFWYRQQPGQSLTLIATANQGSEATYESGFVIDKFPISRPNLTFSTLTVSNMSPEDSSIYLCSAFQGHGYTFGSGTRLTVV.

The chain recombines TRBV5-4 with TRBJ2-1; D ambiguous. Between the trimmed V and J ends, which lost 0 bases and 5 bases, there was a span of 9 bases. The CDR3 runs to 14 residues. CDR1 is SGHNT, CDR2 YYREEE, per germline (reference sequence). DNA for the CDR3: TGTGCCAGCAGCTTGGAAGAATCAGACAATGAGCAGTTCTTC. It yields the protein CASSLEESDNEQFF.

The DNA for the CDR3 is TGTGCCAGCAGTTACACAACGGGACAGGGGGCTCCCCTCCACTTT. Translation gives CASSYTTGQGAPLHF. V usage is TRBV11-2 and J usage is TRBJ1-6, with TRBD1 matching over 12 bases. The germline gives CDR1 SGHAT, CDR2 FQNNGV. The V and J ends lost 6 bases and 13 bases, in that order; junction bases with no gene match: 10. This CDR3 is built from 15 residues.

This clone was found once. The CDR3 DNA sequence: TGTGCCAGCAGTGTACCCCGCGGCCAGGGACGCGAGCAGTACTTC. This translates into CASSVPRGQGREQYF. V is TRBV6-5 and J is TRBJ2-7, with D perhaps TRBD1 or TRBD2 (5 bases each). Trimming cost V 5 bases and J 6 bases, with 20 bases left between them. CDR3 size: 15 residues. Germline V gene data show CDR1 as MNHEY and CDR2 as SVGAGI.

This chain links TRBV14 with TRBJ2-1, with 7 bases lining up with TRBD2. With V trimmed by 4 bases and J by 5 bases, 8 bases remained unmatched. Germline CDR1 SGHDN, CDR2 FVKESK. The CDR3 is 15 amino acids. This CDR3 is CASSPRLAENNEQFF. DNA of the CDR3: TGTGCCAGCAGCCCCCGACTAGCCGAGAACAATGAGCAGTTCTTC. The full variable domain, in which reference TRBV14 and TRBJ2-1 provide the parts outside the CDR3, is EAGVTQFPSHSVIEKGQTVTLRCDPISGHDNLYWYRRVMGKEIKFLLHFVKESKQDESGMPNNRFLAERTGGTYSTLKVQPAELEDSGVYFCASSPRLAENNEQFFGPGTRLTVL.

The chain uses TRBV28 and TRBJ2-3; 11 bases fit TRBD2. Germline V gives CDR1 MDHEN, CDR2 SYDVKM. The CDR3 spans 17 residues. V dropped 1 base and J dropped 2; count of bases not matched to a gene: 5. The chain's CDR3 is CASSLYPSGRSTDTQYF. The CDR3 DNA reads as TGTGCCAGCAGTTTATACCCTAGCGGGAGGTCCACAGATACGCAGTATTTT.